This is a list of T cell receptor beta chains from one sample in a study of read filtering for tumor transcriptome and immune sequencing. TCRdb passed the reads through MiXCR, listing each CDR3 protein once. Here the sample spans about 39,000 distinct CDR3 sequences, 14% being singletons. Material: a population of CD138-negative cells sorted from bone marrow. The source is a donor at least 40 years old with multiple myeloma. CDR3s include the opening cysteine and the closing phenylalanine or tryptophan. The D gene is left open where the match is weak. Not all rows give a size; the values are once, few, many and, for expanded clones, a class.

>TRBV2|TRBJ1-1|NA|NA
CASRKEFTGNTEAFF
TGTGCCAGCAGGAAAGAATTCACAGGGAACACTGAAGCTTTCTTT
>TRBV6-1|TRBJ1-5|many|NA
CASSLAGGRDTQHF
TGTGCCAGCAGTTTAGCGGGGGGGAGAGATACGCAGCATTTT
>TRBV28|TRBJ1-1|NA|NA
CANSLLRGEAFF
TGTGCCAACAGTCTTCTGAGAGGTGAAGCTTTCTTT
>TRBV12-3/TRBV12-4|TRBJ2-2|many|NA
CASTKGDLTGELFF
TGTGCCAGCACCAAGGGTGATCTGACCGGGGAGCTGTTTTTT
>TRBV29-1|TRBJ2-5|many|TRBD1
CSGRDRGIGKTQYF
TGCAGCGGCCGGGACAGGGGAATCGGAAAGACCCAGTACTTC
>TRBV20-1|TRBJ2-5|many|NA
CSPRAPQETQYF
TGCAGTCCTAGGGCACCTCAAGAGACCCAGTACTTC
>TRBV5-6|TRBJ2-1|many|NA
CASTLRGGPPNEQFF
TGTGCCAGCACCCTGAGGGGGGGGCCCCCCAATGAGCAGTTCTTC
>TRBV11-3|TRBJ2-3|many|NA
CASSLGVSWNLNTDTQYF
TGTGCCAGCAGCTTAGGAGTTTCTTGGAATCTGAACACAGATACGCAGTATTTT
>TRBV25-1|TRBJ2-7|many|NA
CASSELGQPAHARQYF
TGTGCCAGCAGTGAACTCGGACAGCCGGCCCACGCCCGGCAGTACTTC
>TRBV29-1|TRBJ1-1|medium-sized|TRBD1
CSVVGQGNTEAFF
TGCAGCGTAGTAGGACAGGGCAACACTGAAGCTTTCTTT
>TRBV20-1|TRBJ2-7|many|TRBD2
CSAVSSGGSYEQYF
TGCAGTGCTGTTTCTAGCGGGGGCTCCTACGAGCAGTACTTC
>TRBV2|TRBJ2-6|NA|NA
CARELGAGASVLTF
TGTGCCAGGGAACTCGGAGCTGGGGCCAGCGTCCTGACTTTC
>TRBV6-5|TRBJ1-5|NA|NA
CASSYSGYQPQHF
TGTGCCAGCAGTTACTCAGGCTATCAGCCCCAGCATTTT
>TRBV29-1|TRBJ2-5|many|TRBD2
CSAALLAAQETQYF
TGCAGCGCCGCCCTGCTAGCGGCCCAAGAGACCCAGTACTTC
>TRBV3-1|TRBJ1-2|many|TRBD1
CASSRTGTGKEGYTF
TGTGCCAGCAGCCGAACCGGGACAGGGAAGGAAGGCTACACCTTC
>TRBV9|TRBJ1-1|many|NA
CASSVEGTAVYTEAFF
TGTGCCAGCAGCGTAGAGGGGACCGCCGTTTACACTGAAGCTTTCTTT
>TRBV5-1|TRBJ2-3|many|TRBD1
CASSWGTVTDTQYF
TGCGCCAGCAGCTGGGGGACAGTCACAGATACGCAGTATTTT
>TRBV29-1|TRBJ1-1|many|NA
CSVDNGARTEAFF
TGCAGCGTTGACAATGGGGCCCGGACTGAAGCTTTCTTT
>TRBV5-1|TRBJ2-1|many|NA
CASSLGMDLEQFF
TGCGCCAGCAGCTTGGGGATGGATTTAGAGCAGTTCTTC
>TRBV11-2|TRBJ1-1|NA|NA
CASSLEAVNTEAFF
TGTGCCAGCAGCTTAGAAGCTGTGAACACTGAAGCTTTCTTT
>TRBV20-1|TRBJ2-5|NA|NA
CSGTSPQETQYF
TGCAGTGGTACTAGCCCCCAAGAGACCCAGTACTTC
>TRBV7-9|TRBJ2-3|many|TRBD2
CASSLALAGDGTDTQYF
TGTGCCAGCAGCTTAGCTTTAGCGGGAGACGGCACAGATACGCAGTATTTT
>TRBV28|TRBJ2-1|many|NA
CASSTSDVVNEQFF
TGTGCCAGCAGCACAAGCGACGTTGTTAATGAGCAGTTCTTC
>TRBV29-1|TRBJ2-7|NA|TRBD1
CSVVGTDYEQYF
TGCAGCGTGGTCGGGACAGACTACGAGCAGTACTTC
>TRBV29-1|TRBJ2-2|many|TRBD2
CSVERGSGTGELFF
TGCAGCGTTGAACGCGGGAGTGGTACCGGGGAGCTGTTTTTT
>TRBV20-1|TRBJ2-3|many|NA
CSLRTDYTDTQYF
TGCAGCCTCCGGACAGACTACACAGATACGCAGTATTTT
>TRBV5-1|TRBJ1-2|many|NA
CASSLGREYGYTF
TGCGCCAGCAGCTTGGGCAGGGAATATGGCTACACCTTC
>TRBV6-5|TRBJ2-7|many|TRBD1
CASSYSRTGFYEQYF
TGTGCCAGCAGTTACTCGAGGACAGGCTTTTACGAGCAGTACTTC
>TRBV5-1|TRBJ2-5|many|NA
CASSLAGETQYF
TGCGCCAGCAGCTTGGCCGGCGAGACCCAGTACTTC
>TRBV5-1|TRBJ1-3|NA|TRBD1
CASSLWAFNFNDRDRERSGNTIYF
TGCGCCAGCAGCTTGTGGGCTTTCAATTTCAACGACCGGGACAGGGAGAGATCTGGAAACACCATATATTTT